A selection of T cell receptor beta chains follows, all from one sample in a study of spatial heterogeneity in lung cancer. TCRdb used MiXCR to reprocess the 5' RACE reads, holding one entry per CDR3 protein. The table shows about 120,000 distinct CDR3 sequences, with less than 14% occurring only once. The sample here was PBMCs, taken at follow-up. The source is a female donor with early-stage non-small cell lung cancer. Each CDR3 is given with its conserved first and last residue. A D gene is named only where the DNA matches it firmly. Size values are once, few and many counts, or a class for expanded clones, and some rows have none.

15	NA	NA	TRBJ1-5	TRBV19	CASSTTGISNQPQHF	TGTGCCAGTAGTACAACAGGGATTAGCAATCAGCCCCAGCATTTT
15	NA	few	TRBJ2-7	TRBV14	CASSRRDTSSYEQYF	TGTGCCAGCAGCCGAAGGGACACAAGCTCCTACGAGCAGTACTTC
17	TRBD2	few	TRBJ2-1	TRBV12-3/TRBV12-4	CASSPRGGLVRHNEQFF	TGTGCCAGCTCACCTAGGGGGGGACTAGTGCGGCACAATGAGCAGTTCTTC
14	NA	few	TRBJ1-1	TRBV28	CASSPPDRNTEAFF	TGTGCCAGCAGTCCCCCGGACAGGAACACTGAAGCTTTCTTT
14	NA	many	TRBJ2-5	TRBV7-8	CASSKADGKETQYF	TGTGCCAGCAGCAAAGCGGATGGAAAAGAGACCCAGTACTTC
15	NA	NA	TRBJ1-2	TRBV7-2	CASSLFGGPLYGYTF	TGTGCCAGCAGCTTATTCGGGGGGCCCCTCTATGGCTACACCTTC
14	NA	once	TRBJ2-5	TRBV5-6	CASSLRGTGETQYF	TGTGCCAGCAGCTTGAGGGGTACCGGCGAGACCCAGTACTTC
15	NA	NA	TRBJ2-1	TRBV18	CASSPQDPSYNEQFF	TGTGCCAGCTCACCGCAGGACCCCTCCTACAATGAGCAGTTCTTC
16	NA	few	TRBJ2-1	TRBV5-1	CASSLGPEGFSNEQFF	TGCGCCAGCAGCTTGGGGCCGGAGGGATTCTCCAATGAGCAGTTCTTC
16	NA	few	TRBJ2-1	TRBV20-1	CSARGGQTGSYNEQFF	TGCAGTGCTAGGGGCGGACAGACAGGCTCCTACAATGAGCAGTTCTTC
14	TRBD1	NA	TRBJ2-5	TRBV19	CASTRGQGWETQYF	TGTGCCAGTACCCGGGGACAGGGATGGGAGACCCAGTACTTC
19	NA	few	TRBJ1-1	TRBV28	CASSLVIPGRLQRNTEAFF	TGTGCCAGCAGTTTAGTCATCCCCGGACGTTTACAGCGGAACACTGAAGCTTTCTTT
14	NA	few	TRBJ1-1	TRBV12-3/TRBV12-4	CASSFTGNTPEAFF	TGTGCCAGCAGTTTTACAGGGAATACCCCTGAAGCTTTCTTT
17	TRBD1	NA	TRBJ1-1	TRBV4-2	CASSQDGTGGVVTEAFF	TGTGCCAGCAGCCAAGACGGGACAGGCGGCGTCGTCACTGAAGCTTTCTTT
12	NA	NA	TRBJ1-2	TRBV28	CASSYRTDGYTF	TGTGCCAGCAGTTACAGGACTGATGGCTACACCTTC
17	NA	few	TRBJ1-6	TRBV4-2	CASSQGTANSYNSPLHF	TGTGCCAGCAGCCAAGGGACAGCTAACTCCTATAATTCACCCCTCCACTTT
14	NA	many	TRBJ2-2	TRBV29-1	CSVEVRTNTGELFF	TGCAGCGTTGAAGTGAGGACAAACACCGGGGAGCTGTTTTTT
14	NA	NA	TRBJ1-1	TRBV19	CASSTPDRRAEAFF	TGTGCCAGTAGTACCCCTGACAGGCGGGCTGAAGCTTTCTTT
15	TRBD2	many	TRBJ2-1	TRBV9	CASSVLAGGYNEQFF	TGTGCCAGCAGCGTACTAGCGGGAGGGTACAATGAGCAGTTCTTC
14	TRBD1	NA	TRBJ1-2	TRBV7-8	CASSWGTGNYGYTF	TGTGCCAGCAGCTGGGGGACAGGGAACTATGGCTACACCTTC
15	TRBD2	once	TRBJ2-3	TRBV7-2	CASSLGLAETDTQYF	TGTGCCAGCAGCCTGGGACTAGCGGAGACAGATACGCAGTATTTT
18	TRBD1	NA	TRBJ2-7	TRBV7-8	CASSLGTQDRLDSYEQYF	TGTGCCAGCAGCTTAGGGACCCAGGACAGGTTAGACTCCTACGAGCAGTACTTC
11	NA	NA	TRBJ2-2	TRBV29-1	CSAFYTGELFF	TGCAGCGCTTTCTACACCGGGGAGCTGTTTTTT
15	NA	many	TRBJ2-3	TRBV2	CASGIGLPGLDTQYF	TGTGCCAGCGGGATAGGACTCCCAGGGTTGGATACGCAGTATTTT
15	NA	NA	TRBJ1-2	TRBV5-8	CASSLLGIGNYGYTF	TGTGCCAGCAGCTTGTTAGGGATAGGGAACTATGGCTACACCTTC
13	NA	NA	TRBJ1-3	TRBV6-5	CASSPNSGNTIYF	TGTGCCAGCAGTCCGAACTCTGGAAACACCATATATTTT
12	TRBD2	few	TRBJ2-3	TRBV14	CASSATSLTQYF	TGTGCCAGCAGCGCGACTAGCCTTACGCAGTATTTT
15	NA	few	TRBJ2-3	TRBV28	CASLIRGTKGDTQYF	TGTGCCAGCCTCATAAGGGGCACTAAGGGAGATACGCAGTATTTT
14	NA	many	TRBJ2-5	TRBV7-9	CASSWSAEGETQYF	TGTGCCAGCAGCTGGAGCGCAGAAGGGGAGACCCAGTACTTC